This T cell receptor beta chain was sequenced in a study of Tregs in tolerant kidney transplant recipients. Whole-study results and caveats: Some patients' samples used different primers over time, so nucleotide sequences weren't comparable. Biological reproducibility was not directly addressed in this study. In tolerant patients, donor-specific Tregs outgrew total Tregs, suggesting antigen-driven expansion.

Germline trimming cut 1 base from V and 4 bases from J; bases unmatched to any gene: 7. Germline CDR1 SGHDT, CDR2 YYEEEE. The CDR3 totals 15 residues. The data were produced by immunoSEQ multiplex PCR, yet TCRdb's version contains in-frame clones alone and is incomplete. The table records around 50,000 clones, about 92% of them present only once. A remark on this clone: What it binds is not known.

Related graft donors supplied nonmyeloablative bone marrow transplants, and mixed chimerism was transient. The sequence came from a human patient who received a combined kidney and bone marrow transplant. A share of the T cells may be of graft donor origin. The sequencing here drew on CD8+ T cells from blood (PBMCs), taken 12 months after the transplant. V gene TRBV5-6 combines with J gene TRBJ2-7; 8 bases align to TRBD1. The CDR3 coding sequence is TGTGCCAGCAGCTTGACCCTACAGGGGGGATACGAGCAGTACTTC. This gives the protein CASSLTLQGGYEQYF. Together with reference TRBV5-6 and TRBJ2-7, the CDR3 gives the full variable domain: DAGVTQSPTHLIKTRGQQVTLRCSPKSGHDTVSWYQQALGQGPQFIFQYYEEEERQRGNFPDRFSGHQFPNYSSELNVNALLLGDSALYLCASSLTLQGGYEQYFGPGTRLTVT.